This TCR beta chain was sequenced in a study of spatial heterogeneity in lung cancer. Overall study: Available follow-up PBMC samples, collected a median of around 23 months post-resection, were sequenced.

V dropped 4 bases and J dropped 5; count of bases not matched to a gene: 4. The CDR3 is 16 residues long. Germline loops: CDR1 SGHTA, CDR2 FQGNSA. This clonotype was detected a few times. TCRdb fed the 5' RACE reads into MiXCR, producing one record per CDR3 protein. The data show under 30,000 distinct CDR3 sequences, with 4.5% to 7.5% seen just once and roughly 21% held by the top ten. The time point is: blood at routine non-recurrence follow-up after resection. Unsorted samples of tumor, nontumor lung or frozen PBMC had their whole RNA sequenced. The TCR was taken from a male donor with early-stage non-small cell lung cancer. V usage is TRBV7-2 and J usage is TRBJ2-3, with 15 bases that match TRBD2. This sample comprised PBMCs, obtained at follow-up. In DNA form, the CDR3 reads TGTGCCAGCAGCTGGACTAGCGGGGGGGCAATAGATACGCAGTATTTT. It yields the protein CASSWTSGGAIDTQYF.